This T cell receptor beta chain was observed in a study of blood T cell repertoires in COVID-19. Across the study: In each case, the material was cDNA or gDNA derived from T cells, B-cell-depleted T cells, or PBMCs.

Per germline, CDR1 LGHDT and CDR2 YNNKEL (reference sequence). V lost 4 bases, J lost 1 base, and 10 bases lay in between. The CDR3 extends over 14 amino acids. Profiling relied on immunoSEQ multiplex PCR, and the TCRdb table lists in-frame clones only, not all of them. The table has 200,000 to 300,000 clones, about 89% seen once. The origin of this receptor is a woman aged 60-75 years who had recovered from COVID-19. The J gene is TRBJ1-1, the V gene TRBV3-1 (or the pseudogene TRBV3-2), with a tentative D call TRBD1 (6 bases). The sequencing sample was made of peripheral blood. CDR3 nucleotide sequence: TGTGCCAGCAGCCGAACAGGGCGGAACACTGAAGCTTTCTTT. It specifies CASSRTGRNTEAFF.